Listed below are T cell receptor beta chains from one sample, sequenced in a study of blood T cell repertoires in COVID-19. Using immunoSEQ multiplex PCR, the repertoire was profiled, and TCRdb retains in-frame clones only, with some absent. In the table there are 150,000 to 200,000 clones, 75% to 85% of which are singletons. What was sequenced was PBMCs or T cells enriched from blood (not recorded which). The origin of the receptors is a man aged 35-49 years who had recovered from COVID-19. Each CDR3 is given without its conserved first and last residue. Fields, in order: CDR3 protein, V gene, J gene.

ASSIGTVPILTGELF	TRBV19	TRBJ2-2
ASSKPTGRDSPLH	TRBV21-1	TRBJ1-6
ASKEEAGGTEAF	TRBV2	TRBJ1-1
AWGDRASSGNTIY	TRBV30	TRBJ1-3
ASSLFRGTGTGELF	TRBV11-2	TRBJ2-2
ASSESVRVDGYT	TRBV2	TRBJ1-2
ASSKVRGNPNGGLYNEQF	TRBV21-1	TRBJ2-1
TSSRQGSNTEAF	TRBV1	TRBJ1-1
ASSPVQGQYGYT	TRBV2	TRBJ1-2
ASSLLAGGPNEQY	TRBV7-2	TRBJ2-7
ASSPRDRQQETQY	TRBV7-6	TRBJ2-5
ASSVGLAGADTQY	TRBV5-1	TRBJ2-3
ASSGTGGASYNEQF	TRBV5-6	TRBJ2-1
ASSPLPGGPEAF	TRBV18	TRBJ1-1
ATSRDPGQGSYGYT	TRBV15	TRBJ1-2